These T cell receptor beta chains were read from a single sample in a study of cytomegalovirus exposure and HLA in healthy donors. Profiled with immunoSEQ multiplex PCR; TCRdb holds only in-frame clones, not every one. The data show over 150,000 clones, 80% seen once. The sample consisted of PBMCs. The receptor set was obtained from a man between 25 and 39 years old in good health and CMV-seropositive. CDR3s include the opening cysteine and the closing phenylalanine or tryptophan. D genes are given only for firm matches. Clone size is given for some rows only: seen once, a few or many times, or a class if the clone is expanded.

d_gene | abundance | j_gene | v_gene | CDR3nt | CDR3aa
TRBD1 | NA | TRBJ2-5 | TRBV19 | TGTGCCAGTAGTACCAGACAGGGGGGAGAGACCCAGTACTTC | CASSTRQGGETQYF
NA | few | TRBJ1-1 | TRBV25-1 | TGTGCCAGCAGTGATCCGGGGGGGCCGAACACTGAAGCTTTCTTT | CASSDPGGPNTEAFF
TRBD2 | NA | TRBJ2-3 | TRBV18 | TGTGCCAGCTCACCACGACTAGCGGGAGGGCCCTCGGATACGCAGTATTTT | CASSPRLAGGPSDTQYF
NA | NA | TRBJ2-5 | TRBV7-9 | TGTGCCAGCAGCTTGGCGGGGTTCGAGACCCAGTACTTC | CASSLAGFETQYF
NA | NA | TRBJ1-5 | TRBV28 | TGTGCCAGCACCAGACAGGCTAATCAGCCCCAGCATTTT | CASTRQANQPQHF
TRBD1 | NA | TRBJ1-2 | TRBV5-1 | TGCGCCAGCAGCTTGGATGGACAGGGTGATGGCTACACCTTC | CASSLDGQGDGYTF
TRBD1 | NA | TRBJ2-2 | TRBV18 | TGTGCCAGCTCACCATCCGGGACAGGGGCGGGGGGGGAGCTGTTTTTT | CASSPSGTGAGGELFF
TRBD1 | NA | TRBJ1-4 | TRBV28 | TGTGCCAGCAGGCGACCGGGACAGTCTAATGAAAAACTGTTTTTT | CASRRPGQSNEKLFF
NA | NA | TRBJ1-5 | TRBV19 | TGTGCCTCAAACCGGGCGGGGGCGGGCAATCAGCCCCAGCATTTT | CASNRAGAGNQPQHF
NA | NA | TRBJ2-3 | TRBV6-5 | TGTGCCAGCACCTCAGGGGATCGCACGCAGTATTTT | CASTSGDRTQYF
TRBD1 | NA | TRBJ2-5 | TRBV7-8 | TGTGCCAGCAGCGCCGACAGGGCCCAAGAGACCCAGTACTTC | CASSADRAQETQYF
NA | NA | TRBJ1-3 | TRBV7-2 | TGTGCCAGCAGCTTAAGTCTCTGGGCCACCTCTGGAAACACCATATATTTT | CASSLSLWATSGNTIYF
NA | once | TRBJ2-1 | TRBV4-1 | TGCGCCAGCAGCCAAGAAGGGCGGGGTGGGAATGAGCAGTTCTTC | CASSQEGRGGNEQFF
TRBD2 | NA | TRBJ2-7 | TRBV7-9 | TGTTCCAGCACCCCCAGCGGGGGCCAGGGGTTCGGCGAGCAGTACTTC | CSSTPSGGQGFGEQYF
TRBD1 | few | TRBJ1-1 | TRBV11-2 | TGTGCCAGCAGGGGACAGGGCTTGAACACTGAAGCTTTCTTT | CASRGQGLNTEAFF
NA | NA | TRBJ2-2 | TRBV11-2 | TGTGCCAGCAGCTCAATCCTACTGGCCGGGGAGCTGTTTTTT | CASSSILLAGELFF
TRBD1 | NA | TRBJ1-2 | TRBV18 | TGTGCCAGCTCACTGGGACAGACAGTCTATGGCTACACCTTC | CASSLGQTVYGYTF
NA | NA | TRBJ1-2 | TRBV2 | TGTGCCAGCAGGGACAGCCGGAACTATGGCTACACCTTC | CASRDSRNYGYTF
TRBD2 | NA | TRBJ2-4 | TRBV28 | TGTGCCAGCAGTTTTGTGGCGGGGGAGGGGAACATTCAGTACTTC | CASSFVAGEGNIQYF
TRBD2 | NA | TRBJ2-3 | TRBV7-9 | TGTGCCAGCAGCCAGGGGCCTAGCGGGAGTGATACGCAGTATTTT | CASSQGPSGSDTQYF
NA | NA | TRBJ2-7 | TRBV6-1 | TGTGCCAGCATTCCCAGCCTGACAGTCTCCTACGAGCAGTACTTC | CASIPSLTVSYEQYF
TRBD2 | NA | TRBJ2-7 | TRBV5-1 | TGCGCCAGCAGCTTACAAAGCGGGAGGGCCTGCGAGCAGTACTTC | CASSLQSGRACEQYF
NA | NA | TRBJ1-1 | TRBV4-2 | TGTGCCAGCAGTCAAGCGGTCGGGTTGAACACTGAAGCTTTCTTT | CASSQAVGLNTEAFF
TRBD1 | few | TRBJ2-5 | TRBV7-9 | TGTGCCAGCAGCAAGGGGGACAGGGGGCTTCAAGAGACCCAGTACTTC | CASSKGDRGLQETQYF
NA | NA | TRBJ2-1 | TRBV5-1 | TGCGCCAGCAGTGGAGATCCTACCTCCTACAATGAGCAGTTCTTC | CASSGDPTSYNEQFF
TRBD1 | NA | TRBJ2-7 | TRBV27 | TGTGCCAGCAGTTTATCGTTTGGGACAGGGTCGTGGTGGGCTCGCTACGAGCAGTACTTC | CASSLSFGTGSWWARYEQYF
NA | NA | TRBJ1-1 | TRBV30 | TGTGCCTGGAGTTGGGGGGGCAGGTCTGAAGCTTTCTTT | CAWSWGGRSEAFF
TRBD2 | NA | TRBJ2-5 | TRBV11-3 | TGTGCCAGCAGCTTAGGTCTAGCGGGGAACCAAGAGACCCAGTACTTC | CASSLGLAGNQETQYF
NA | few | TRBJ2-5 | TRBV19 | TGTGCCAGTAGACTAGGCCCCCGAGAGACCCAGTACTTC | CASRLGPRETQYF
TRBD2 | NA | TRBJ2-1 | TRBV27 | TGTGCCAGCAGTTCGGGACTAGGGAGCAATGAGCAGTTCTTC | CASSSGLGSNEQFF
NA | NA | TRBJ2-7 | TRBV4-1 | TGCGCCAGCAGCCAAGCTGCAAGCCCTCTCTCCTACGAGCAGTACTTC | CASSQAASPLSYEQYF
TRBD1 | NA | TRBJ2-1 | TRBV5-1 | TGCGCCAGCAGCTGGGGGACAGGGGTTTTTAATGAGCAGTTCTTC | CASSWGTGVFNEQFF
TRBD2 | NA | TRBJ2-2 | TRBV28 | TGTGCCAGCAGTTTTTTTGGCGGGAGGGCCCCCGGGGAGCTGTTTTTT | CASSFFGGRAPGELFF
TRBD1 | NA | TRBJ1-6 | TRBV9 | TGTGCCAGCAGCACCGACAGGGGAGTGGGTTCACCCCTCCACTTT | CASSTDRGVGSPLHF
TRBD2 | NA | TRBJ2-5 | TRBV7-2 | TGTGCCAGCAGCTCTAGCGGGGGAGGGGAGACCCAGTACTTC | CASSSSGGGETQYF
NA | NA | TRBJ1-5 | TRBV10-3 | TGTGCCATCGGACAGTCTAGCAATCAGCCCCAGCATTTT | CAIGQSSNQPQHF
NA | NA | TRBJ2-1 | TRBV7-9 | TGTGCCAGCATCCCGAGGGCTAGCGTCAATGAGCAGTTCTTC | CASIPRASVNEQFF
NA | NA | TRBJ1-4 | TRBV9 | TGTGCCAGCAACGAGGGCGCGACTAATGAAAAACTGTTTTTT | CASNEGATNEKLFF
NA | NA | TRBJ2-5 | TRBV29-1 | TGCAGCGTTGAATATGGCCTAGCCCTCGGGGAGACCCAGTACTTC | CSVEYGLALGETQYF
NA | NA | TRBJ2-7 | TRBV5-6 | TGTGCCAGCAGCTTGGTCGGGTTCTCCTACGAGCAGTACTTC | CASSLVGFSYEQYF
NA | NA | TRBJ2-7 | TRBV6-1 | TGTGCCAGCAGTGAAGGTTACTACTACGAGCAGTACTTC | CASSEGYYYEQYF
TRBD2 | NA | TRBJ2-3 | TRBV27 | TGTGCCAGCAGTCTGTTACTAGCGGGAGGGCCGTGGGGCACAGATACGCAGTATTTT | CASSLLLAGGPWGTDTQYF
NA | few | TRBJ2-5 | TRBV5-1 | TGCGCCAGCAATGACAGGCTCGGTGAGACCCAGTACTTC | CASNDRLGETQYF
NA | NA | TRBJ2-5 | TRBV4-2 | TGTGCCAGCAGCCAAGGGGAGTGGGGGCGAGGTCAAGAGACCCAGTACTTC | CASSQGEWGRGQETQYF
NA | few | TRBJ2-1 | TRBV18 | TGTGCCAGCTCACCACTATCCGGGACTCCCCAATCCGATGAGCAGTTCTTC | CASSPLSGTPQSDEQFF
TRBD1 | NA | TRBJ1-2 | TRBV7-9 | TGTGCCAGCAGCCGACAGGGGTTGGGAGGCTACACCTTC | CASSRQGLGGYTF
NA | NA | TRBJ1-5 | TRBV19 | TGTGCCAGTAGGCTGGGGGCGTCCGATCAGCCCCAGCATTTT | CASRLGASDQPQHF
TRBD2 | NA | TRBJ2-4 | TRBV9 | TGTGCCAGCAGCGCAGAGGGTACTAGCGGGAGTGTGTCCAAAAACATTCAGTACTTC | CASSAEGTSGSVSKNIQYF
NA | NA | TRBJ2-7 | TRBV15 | TGTGCCACCAGCAGAGATCAATCATCCTACGAGCAGTACTTC | CATSRDQSSYEQYF